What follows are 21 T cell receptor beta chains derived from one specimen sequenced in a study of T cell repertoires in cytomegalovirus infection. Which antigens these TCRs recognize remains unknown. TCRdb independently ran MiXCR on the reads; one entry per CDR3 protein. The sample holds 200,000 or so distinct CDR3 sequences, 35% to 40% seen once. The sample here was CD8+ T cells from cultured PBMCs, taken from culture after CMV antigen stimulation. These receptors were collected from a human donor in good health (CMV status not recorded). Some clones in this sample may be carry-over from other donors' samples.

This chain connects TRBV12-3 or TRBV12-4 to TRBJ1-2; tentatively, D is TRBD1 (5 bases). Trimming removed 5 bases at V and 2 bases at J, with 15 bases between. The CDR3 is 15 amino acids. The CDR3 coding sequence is TGTGCCAGCAGTCAACAGGATACGGGCAACTATGGCTACACCTTC. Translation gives CASSQQDTGNYGYTF.

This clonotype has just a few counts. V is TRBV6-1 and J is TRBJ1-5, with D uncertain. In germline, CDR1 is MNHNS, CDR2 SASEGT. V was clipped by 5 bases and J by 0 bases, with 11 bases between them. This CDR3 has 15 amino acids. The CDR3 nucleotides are TGTGCCAGCAGTCAACCGGGCAATAGCAATCAGCCCCAGCATTTT. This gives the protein CASSQPGNSNQPQHF.

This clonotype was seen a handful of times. CDR3 nucleotide sequence: TGTGCCAGTAGTATTTCGGCTAGCGGGGCACGAGAGACCCAGTACTTC. Translated: CASSISASGARETQYF. The rearrangement joins TRBV19 to TRBJ2-5; TRBD2 aligns across 9 bases. CDR1 and CDR2 (germline): LNHDA, SQIVND (reference sequence). V trimming: 3 bases; J trimming: 4 bases; junction bases outside the gene matches: 9. CDR3 size: 16 residues.

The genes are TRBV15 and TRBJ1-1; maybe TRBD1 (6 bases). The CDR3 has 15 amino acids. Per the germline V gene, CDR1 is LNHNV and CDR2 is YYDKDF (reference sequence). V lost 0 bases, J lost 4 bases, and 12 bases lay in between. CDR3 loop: CATSRDMDSLTEAFF. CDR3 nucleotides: TGTGCCACCAGCAGAGATATGGACAGCCTCACTGAAGCTTTCTTT. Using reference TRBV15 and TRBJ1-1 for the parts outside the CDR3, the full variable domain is DAMVIQNPRYQVTQFGKPVTLSCSQTLNHNVMYWYQQKSSQAPKLLFHYYDKDFNNEADTPDNFQSRRPNTSFCFLDIRSPGLGDTAMYLCATSRDMDSLTEAFFGQGTRLTVV.

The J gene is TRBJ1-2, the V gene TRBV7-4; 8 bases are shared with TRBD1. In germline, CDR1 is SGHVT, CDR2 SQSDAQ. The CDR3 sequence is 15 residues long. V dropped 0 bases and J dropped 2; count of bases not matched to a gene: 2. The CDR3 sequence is CASSLAGQGNYGYTF. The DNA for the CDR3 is TGTGCCAGCAGCTTAGCTGGACAGGGCAACTATGGCTACACCTTC.

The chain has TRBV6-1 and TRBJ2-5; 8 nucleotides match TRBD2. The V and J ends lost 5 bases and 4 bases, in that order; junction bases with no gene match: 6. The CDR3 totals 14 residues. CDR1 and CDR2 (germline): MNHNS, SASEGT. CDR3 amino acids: CASSSGLALETQYF. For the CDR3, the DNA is TGTGCCAGCAGTTCTGGACTAGCTTTAGAGACCCAGTACTTC.

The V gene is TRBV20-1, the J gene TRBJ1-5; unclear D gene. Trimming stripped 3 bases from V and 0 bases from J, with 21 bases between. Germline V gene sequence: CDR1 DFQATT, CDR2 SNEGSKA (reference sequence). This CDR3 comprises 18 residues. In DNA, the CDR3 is TGCAGTGCTAGTATGAACAACCTTGGGTGGCCTAGCAATCAGCCCCAGCATTTT. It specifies CSASMNNLGWPSNQPQHF.

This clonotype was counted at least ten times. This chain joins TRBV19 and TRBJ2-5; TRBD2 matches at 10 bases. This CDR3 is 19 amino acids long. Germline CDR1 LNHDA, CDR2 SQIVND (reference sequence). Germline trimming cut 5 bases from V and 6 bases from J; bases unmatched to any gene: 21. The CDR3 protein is CASSASGWTSGTHRQTQYF. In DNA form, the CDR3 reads TGTGCCAGTAGTGCGTCCGGTTGGACTAGCGGTACGCATCGACAGACCCAGTACTTC. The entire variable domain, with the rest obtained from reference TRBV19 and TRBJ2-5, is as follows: DGGITQSPKYLFRKEGQNVTLSCEQNLNHDAMYWYRQDPGQGLRLIYYSQIVNDFQKGDIAEGYSVSREKKESFPLTVTSAQKNPTAFYLCASSASGWTSGTHRQTQYFGPGTRLLVL.

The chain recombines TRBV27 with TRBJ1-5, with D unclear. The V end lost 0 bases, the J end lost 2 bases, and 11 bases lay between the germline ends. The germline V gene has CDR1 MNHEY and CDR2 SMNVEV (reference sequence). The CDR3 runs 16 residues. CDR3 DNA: TGTGCCAGCAGTTTATCAGGCGGTAGAGGCAATCAGCCCCAGCATTTT. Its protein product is CASSLSGGRGNQPQHF.

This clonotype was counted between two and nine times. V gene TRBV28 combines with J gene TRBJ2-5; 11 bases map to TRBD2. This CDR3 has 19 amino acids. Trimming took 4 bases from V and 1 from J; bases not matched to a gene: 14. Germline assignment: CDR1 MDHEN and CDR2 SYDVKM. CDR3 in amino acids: CASSSSLIAGGASQETQYF. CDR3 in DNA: TGTGCCAGCAGTTCTAGCCTAATAGCGGGAGGGGCGAGCCAAGAGACCCAGTACTTC.

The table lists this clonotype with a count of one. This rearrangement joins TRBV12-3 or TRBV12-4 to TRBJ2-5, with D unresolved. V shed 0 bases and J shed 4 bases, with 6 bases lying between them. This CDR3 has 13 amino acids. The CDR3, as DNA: TGTGCCAGCAGTTTAGCGTGGGGAGAGACCCAGTACTTC. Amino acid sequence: CASSLAWGETQYF.

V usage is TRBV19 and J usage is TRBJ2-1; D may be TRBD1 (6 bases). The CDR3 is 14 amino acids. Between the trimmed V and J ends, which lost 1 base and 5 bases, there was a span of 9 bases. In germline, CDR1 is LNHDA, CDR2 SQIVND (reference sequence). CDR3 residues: CASSIAGTHNEQFF. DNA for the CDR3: TGTGCCAGTAGTATAGCTGGGACACACAATGAGCAGTTCTTC. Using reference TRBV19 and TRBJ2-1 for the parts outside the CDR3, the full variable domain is DGGITQSPKYLFRKEGQNVTLSCEQNLNHDAMYWYRQDPGQGLRLIYYSQIVNDFQKGDIAEGYSVSREKKESFPLTVTSAQKNPTAFYLCASSIAGTHNEQFFGPGTRLTVL.

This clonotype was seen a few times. CDR3 in amino acids: CASSETGPLDSGETQYF. The CDR3 DNA is TGTGCCAGCAGTGAGACAGGTCCCCTGGATTCGGGAGAGACCCAGTACTTC. The chain is built from TRBV6-1 and TRBJ2-5, with TRBD1 as a possible D gene (6 bases). From germline, CDR1 is MNHNS and CDR2 SASEGT. The CDR3 extends over 17 amino acids. Trimming left V 3 bases short and J 4 bases short, with 21 bases between.

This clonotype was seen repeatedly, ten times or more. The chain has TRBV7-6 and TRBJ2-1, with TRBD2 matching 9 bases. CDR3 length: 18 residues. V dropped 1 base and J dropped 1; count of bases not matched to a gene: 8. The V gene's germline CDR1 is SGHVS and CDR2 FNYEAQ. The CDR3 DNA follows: TGTGCCAGCAGCTTAGGTCTAGCGGGACCACCTTCCTACAATGAGCAGTTCTTC. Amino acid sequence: CASSLGLAGPPSYNEQFF. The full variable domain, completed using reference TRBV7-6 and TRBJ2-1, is GAGVSQSPRYKVTKRGQDVALRCDPISGHVSLYWYRQALGQGPEFLTYFNYEAQQDKSGLPNDRFSAERPEGSISTLTIQRTEQRDSAMYRCASSLGLAGPPSYNEQFFGPGTRLTVL.

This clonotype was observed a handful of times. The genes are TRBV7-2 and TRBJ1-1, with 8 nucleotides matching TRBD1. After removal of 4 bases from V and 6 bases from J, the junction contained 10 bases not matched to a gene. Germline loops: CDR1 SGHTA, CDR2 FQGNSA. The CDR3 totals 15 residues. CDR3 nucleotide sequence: TGTGCCAGCAGCTGGAACAGGGGGTTGATATCTGAAGCTTTCTTT. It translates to CASSWNRGLISEAFF.

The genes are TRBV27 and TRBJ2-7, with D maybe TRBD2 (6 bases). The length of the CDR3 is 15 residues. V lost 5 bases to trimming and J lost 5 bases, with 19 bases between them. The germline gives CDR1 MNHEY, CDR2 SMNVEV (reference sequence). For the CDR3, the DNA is TGTGCCAGCAGTGATACATTGACTAGTTTCCACGAGCAGTACTTC. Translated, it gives CASSDTLTSFHEQYF.

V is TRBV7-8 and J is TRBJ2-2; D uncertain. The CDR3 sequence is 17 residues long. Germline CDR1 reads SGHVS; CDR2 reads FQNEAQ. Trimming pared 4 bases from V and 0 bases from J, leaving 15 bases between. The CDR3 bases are TGTGCCAGCAGCTCCGTAGGACGGGCGGCGAACACCGGGGAGCTGTTTTTT. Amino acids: CASSSVGRAANTGELFF.

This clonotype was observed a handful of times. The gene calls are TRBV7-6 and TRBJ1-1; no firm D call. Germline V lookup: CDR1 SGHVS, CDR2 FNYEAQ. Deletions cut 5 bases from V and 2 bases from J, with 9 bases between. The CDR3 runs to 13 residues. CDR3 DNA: TGTGCCAGCAGCCCCCCCCTAAACACTGAAGCTTTCTTT. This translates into CASSPPLNTEAFF.

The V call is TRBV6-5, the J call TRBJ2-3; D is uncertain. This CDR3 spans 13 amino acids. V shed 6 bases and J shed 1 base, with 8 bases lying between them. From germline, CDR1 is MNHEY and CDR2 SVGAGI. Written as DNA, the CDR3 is TGTGCCAGCAGCCCAGTCGGCACAGATACGCAGTATTTT. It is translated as CASSPVGTDTQYF.

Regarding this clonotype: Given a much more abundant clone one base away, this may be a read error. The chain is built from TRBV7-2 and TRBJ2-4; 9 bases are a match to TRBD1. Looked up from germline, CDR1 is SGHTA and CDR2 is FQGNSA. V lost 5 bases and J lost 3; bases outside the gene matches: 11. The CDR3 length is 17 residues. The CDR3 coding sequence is TGTGCCAGCAGCAGGGACAGGGTGACTACTGTCAAAAACATTCAGTACTTC. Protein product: CASSRDRVTTVKNIQYF.

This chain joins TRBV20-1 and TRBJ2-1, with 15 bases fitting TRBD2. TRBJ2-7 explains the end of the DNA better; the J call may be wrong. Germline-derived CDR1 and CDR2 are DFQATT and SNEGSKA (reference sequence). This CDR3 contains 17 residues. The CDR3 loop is CSARAGLAGGSYNEQYF. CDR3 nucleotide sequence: TGCAGTGCTAGAGCGGGACTAGCGGGGGGTTCCTACAATGAGCAGTACTTC.